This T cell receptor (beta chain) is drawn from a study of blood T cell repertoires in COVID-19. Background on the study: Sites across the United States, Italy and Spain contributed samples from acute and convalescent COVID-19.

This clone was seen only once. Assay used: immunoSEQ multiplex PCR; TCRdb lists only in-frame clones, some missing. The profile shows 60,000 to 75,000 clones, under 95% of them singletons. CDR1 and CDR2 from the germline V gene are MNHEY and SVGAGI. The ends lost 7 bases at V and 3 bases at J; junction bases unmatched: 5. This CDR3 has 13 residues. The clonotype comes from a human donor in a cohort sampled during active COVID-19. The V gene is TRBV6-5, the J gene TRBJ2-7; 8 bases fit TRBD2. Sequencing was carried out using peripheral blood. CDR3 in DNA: TGTGCCAGCACTTTAGCGGGGAGCTACGAGCAGTACTTC. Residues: CASTLAGSYEQYF.